These 16 T cell receptor beta chains were all obtained from the same sample, sequenced in a study of blood T cells in healthy people across ages. Then a second PCR, running about 6 to 12 cycles, was carried out with a sample-barcoded 5' primer and a J-beta primer mix. Via MiXCR, TCRdb re-called the 5' RACE reads, giving one row per CDR3 protein. The sample lists 450,000 to 650,000 distinct CDR3 sequences; 24% were seen once. These records were also assigned to another study, of T cells of mothers and their children.

The specimen sequenced was blood. These receptors were obtained from a boy younger than 18 in good health.

This clonotype was seen a few times. The J gene is TRBJ2-1, the V gene TRBV3-1; 7 bases align to TRBD2. CDR3 length equals 14 residues. J lost 10 bases, V lost 0 bases, and 6 bases had no gene match. The V gene's germline CDR1 is LGHDT and CDR2 YNNKEL (reference sequence). The CDR3 DNA reads TGTGCCAGCAGCCAAGATCGCCAGCGGGGAGAGCAGTTCTTC. Amino acid sequence: CASSQDRQRGEQFF.

This clonotype has a handful of counts. J is TRBJ2-5 and V is TRBV12-5; the match to TRBD2 covers 8 bases. The CDR3 runs 13 residues. The germline gives CDR1 LGHNT, CDR2 FRNRAP. V dropped 6 bases and J dropped 5; count of bases not matched to a gene: 5. The CDR3 reads CASGRGGRETQYF. CDR3 DNA: TGTGCTAGTGGCCGGGGGGGTCGGGAGACCCAGTACTTC.

The V and J genes are TRBV6-1 and TRBJ1-4; D call uncertain. The V end was cut by 5 bases, the J end by 5 bases, with 21 bases between. Germline values: CDR1 MNHNS, CDR2 SASEGT. This CDR3 comprises 17 residues. CDR3 nucleotide sequence: TGTGCCAGCAGTCTTAACCCCGTTCTGCTTAGAAATGAAAAACTGTTTTTT. Translated, it gives CASSLNPVLLRNEKLFF.

This clonotype occurred a few times. The final CDR3 position lacks the conserved phenylalanine or tryptophan, pointing to a likely read error. The rearrangement uses TRBV12-3 or TRBV12-4 and TRBJ2-1, with 14 bases lining up with TRBD2. V dropped 6 bases and J dropped 3; count of bases not matched to a gene: 22. The CDR3 sequence is 22 residues long. CDR3: CASRPGTSGSSNWGKSYNEQFL. CDR3 bases: TGTGCCAGCAGACCCGGGACTAGCGGGAGTTCAAACTGGGGGAAAAGCTACAATGAGCAGTTCCTC.

The chain links TRBV9 to TRBJ2-1, with D maybe TRBD1 (5 bases). The CDR3 runs 16 residues. The V gene's germline CDR1 is SGDLS and CDR2 YYNGEE. V dropped 0 bases and J dropped 5 bases, with 15 bases sitting between them. This CDR3 reads CASSVGGSPVDNEQFF. DNA of the CDR3: TGTGCCAGCAGCGTAGGGGGCAGTCCTGTAGACAATGAGCAGTTCTTC.

This clonotype has just a few counts. The chain couples TRBV6-1 to TRBJ1-5; possible D gene TRBD1, 5 bases. V lost 9 bases to trimming and J lost 3 bases, with 18 bases between them. Germline assignment: CDR1 MNHNS and CDR2 SASEGT. The CDR3 contains 15 residues. The CDR3 sequence is CASSAGTDPNQPQHF. The CDR3 coding sequence is TGTGCCAGTTCGGCTGGGACGGATCCCAATCAGCCCCAGCATTTT.

This clonotype turned up a few times. The junction departs from germline at one end; a sequencing error may be responsible. This rearrangement joins TRBV28 to TRBJ2-1; a weak D match, TRBD1 (5 bases). There are 12 residues in the CDR3. The germline V gene has CDR1 MDHEN and CDR2 SYDVKM. This CDR3 reads CASSLSQGHWYF. For the CDR3, the DNA is TGTGCCAGCAGTTTGTCGCAGGGCCACTGGTACTTC. Complete variable domain (other parts from reference TRBV28 and TRBJ2-1): DVKVTQSSRYLVKRTGEKVFLECVQDMDHENMFWYRQDPGLGLRLIYFSYDVKMKEKGDIPEGYSVSREKKERFSLILESASTNQTSMYLCASSLSQGHWYFGPGTRLTVL.

V usage is TRBV12-3 or TRBV12-4 and J usage is TRBJ1-3; weak D call: TRBD1 (5 bases). The CDR3 totals 16 residues. V lost 5 bases to trimming and J lost 0 bases, with 14 bases between them. CDR3: CASSRGDTYSGNTIYF. As DNA, the CDR3 is TGTGCCAGCAGTAGGGGCGACACATACTCTGGAAACACCATATATTTT.

This clonotype was counted between two and nine times. The V call is TRBV7-2, the J call TRBJ2-7; 11 positions match TRBD1. Germline-derived CDR1 and CDR2 are SGHTA and FQGNSA. This CDR3 comprises 17 residues. The V gene end was trimmed by 3 bases and the J gene end by 5 bases; junction bases not matched to a gene: 12. CDR3 in DNA: TGTGCCAGCAGCTTGAGCAACCGGGACAGGGGGTACCACGAGCAGTACTTC. This sequence encodes CASSLSNRDRGYHEQYF.

The rearrangement uses TRBV7-9 and TRBJ2-6; D gene unclear. Germline lookup yields CDR1 SEHNR and CDR2 FQNEAQ (reference sequence). Trimming removed 2 bases at V and 0 bases at J, with 11 bases between. CDR3 length: 17 residues. The CDR3: CASSLRAANSGANVLTF. The DNA for the CDR3 is TGTGCCAGCAGCTTAAGGGCAGCGAACTCTGGGGCCAACGTCCTGACTTTC.

This clonotype has just a few counts. V usage is TRBV29-1 and J usage is TRBJ1-5, with TRBD1 identical over 8 bases. J was trimmed by 2 bases and V by 6 bases; bases with no gene match: 3. The CDR3 loop spans 13 amino acids. Germline assignment: CDR1 SQVTM and CDR2 ANQGSEA. Here the CDR3 reads CSVGQGGNQPQHF. CDR3 nucleotides: TGCAGCGTCGGACAGGGTGGCAATCAGCCCCAGCATTTT.

This chain links TRBV9 with TRBJ2-5; 9 positions match TRBD2. The J call could be wrong; TRBJ2-1 is a better fit for the DNA end. Germline CDR1 SGDLS, CDR2 YYNGEE. The CDR3 extends over 14 amino acids. The CDR3 coding sequence is TGTGCCAGCACCCCTAGCGGGGCCCACAATGAGCAGTTCTTC. Encoded protein: CASTPSGAHNEQFF.

Notes on this clonotype: At one boundary the junction diverges from the germline segment, which might be a read error. This chain links TRBV6-1 with TRBJ2-1; D not certain. The J call may be wrong; the DNA end is better matched by TRBJ2-5. The CDR3 spans 13 residues. Germline values: CDR1 MNHNS, CDR2 SASEGT. The CDR3, as DNA: TGTGCCGGCAGTGTTCAGGCAGGCGAGACCCAGTACTTC. Translated: CAGSVQAGETQYF.

As DNA, the CDR3 is TGTGCCAGCAGCCTCGCCGTGAGCCCCTACAATGAGCAGTTCTTC. It specifies CASSLAVSPYNEQFF. The rearrangement uses TRBV7-2 and TRBJ2-1, with unresolved D. Germline V gene data show CDR1 as SGHTA and CDR2 as FQGNSA. This CDR3 region has 15 residues. Trimming removed 5 bases from V and 2 bases from J, with 13 bases in between.

This clonotype was picked up a small number of times. The CDR3 DNA reads as TGTGCCAGCAGCCCCTTCCGACAGGGTAATTCACCCCTCCACTTT. Encoded protein: CASSPFRQGNSPLHF. This chain links TRBV4-2 with TRBJ1-6; 7 bases fit TRBD1. J was trimmed by 6 bases and V by 4 bases; bases with no gene match: 6. The CDR3 runs to 15 residues. CDR1 and CDR2 (germline): LGHNA, YNFKEQ.

This clonotype has more than one count but fewer than ten. This chain links TRBV4-3 with TRBJ1-1; 8 bases agree with TRBD1. Germline V gives CDR1 LGHNA, CDR2 YSLEER. The CDR3 is 17 amino acids. V lost 1 base to trimming and J lost 0 bases; unmatched junction nucleotides: 7. CDR3 amino acids: CASSQGQGAGMNTEAFF. The CDR3 DNA sequence: TGCGCCAGCAGCCAAGGGCAGGGGGCAGGAATGAACACTGAAGCTTTCTTT.